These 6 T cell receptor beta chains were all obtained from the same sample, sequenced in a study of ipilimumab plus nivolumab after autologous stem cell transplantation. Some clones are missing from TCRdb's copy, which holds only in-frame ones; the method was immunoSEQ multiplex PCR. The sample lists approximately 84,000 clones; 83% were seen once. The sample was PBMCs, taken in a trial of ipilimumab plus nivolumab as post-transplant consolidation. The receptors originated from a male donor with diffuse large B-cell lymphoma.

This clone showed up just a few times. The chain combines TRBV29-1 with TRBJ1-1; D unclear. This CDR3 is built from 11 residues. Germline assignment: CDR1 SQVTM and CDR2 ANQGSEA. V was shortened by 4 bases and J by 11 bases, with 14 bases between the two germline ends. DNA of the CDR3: TGCAGCGTTGTGAGCGTTTTGGGTGCTTTCTTT. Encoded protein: CSVVSVLGAFF.

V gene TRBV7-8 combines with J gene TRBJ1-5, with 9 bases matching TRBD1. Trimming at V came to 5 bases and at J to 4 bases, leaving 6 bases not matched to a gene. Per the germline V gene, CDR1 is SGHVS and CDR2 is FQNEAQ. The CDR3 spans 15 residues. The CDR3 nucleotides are TGTGCCAGCAGCCGCCGGGGGACAGGGAATCAGCCCCAGCATTTT. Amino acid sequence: CASSRRGTGNQPQHF. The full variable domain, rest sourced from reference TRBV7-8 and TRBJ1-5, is GAGVSQSPRYKVAKRGQDVALRCDPISGHVSLFWYQQALGQGPEFLTYFQNEAQLDKSGLPSDRFFAERPEGSVSTLKIQRTQQEDSAVYLCASSRRGTGNQPQHFGDGTRLSIL.

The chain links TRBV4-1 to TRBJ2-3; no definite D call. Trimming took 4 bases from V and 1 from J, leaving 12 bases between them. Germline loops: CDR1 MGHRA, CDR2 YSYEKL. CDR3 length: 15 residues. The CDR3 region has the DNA TGCGCCAGCAGCCTAAGTGGCCGGGGCACAGATACGCAGTATTTT. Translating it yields CASSLSGRGTDTQYF.

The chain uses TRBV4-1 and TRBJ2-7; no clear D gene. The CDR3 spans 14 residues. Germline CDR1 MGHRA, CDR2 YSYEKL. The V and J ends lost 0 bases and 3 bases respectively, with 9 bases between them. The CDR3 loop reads CASSQDSPSYEQYF. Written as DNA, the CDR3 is TGCGCCAGCAGCCAAGACAGCCCTAGCTACGAGCAGTACTTC.

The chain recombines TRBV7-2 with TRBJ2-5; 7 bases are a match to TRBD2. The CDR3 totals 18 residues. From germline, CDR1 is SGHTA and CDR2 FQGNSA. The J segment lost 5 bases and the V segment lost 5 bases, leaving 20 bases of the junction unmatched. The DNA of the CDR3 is TGTGCCAGCAGCCCCCGACTAGGTCGAGGGAGGGTTCATGAGACCCAGTACTTC. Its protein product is CASSPRLGRGRVHETQYF.

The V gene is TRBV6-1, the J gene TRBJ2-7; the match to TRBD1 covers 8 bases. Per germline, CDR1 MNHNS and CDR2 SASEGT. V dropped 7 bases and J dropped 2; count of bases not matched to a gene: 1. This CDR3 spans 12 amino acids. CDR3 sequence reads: CASIQGAYEQYF. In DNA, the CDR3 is TGTGCCAGCATACAGGGGGCCTACGAGCAGTACTTC.